Included here is one TCR beta chain sequence, with context. Sequenced by immunoSEQ multiplex PCR; TCRdb stores in-frame clones only, minus some. The sample yields about 2,200,000 clones, 85% to 95% seen once. V lost 4 bases and J 0 bases, leaving 16 bases between the germline ends. The germline V gene has CDR1 GTSNPN and CDR2 SVGIG (reference sequence). The CDR3 is 15 amino acids. This sample was included in a study of shared clonotypes between healthy human individuals. It was CD45RO-negative cells, positively selected for CCR7, that made up naive CD8 cells, with terminally differentiated effector memory CD45RA+ cells excluded. All the donors were Caucasian adults who lived in Nashville, Tennessee.

The sequence was obtained from a man younger than 30 in good health. Some clones in this sample may be carry-over from other donors' samples. The sequenced sample consisted of naive CD8+ T cells from PBMCs. The chain combines TRBV30 with TRBJ2-7, with no clear D. CDR3 amino acids: CAWTPLGLSSYEQYF. The CDR3 DNA is TGTGCCTGGACCCCTCTTGGTCTGAGCTCCTACGAGCAGTACTTC.